This TCR beta chain was captured by sequencing in a study of blood T cell repertoires in COVID-19. Study-level background: Whether acute or convalescent, the COVID-19 samples came from the United States, Italy and Spain.

This table comes from immunoSEQ multiplex PCR, and its TCRdb copy is limited to in-frame clones, with some not included. The repertoire holds 180,000 or so clones, with approximately 85% as singletons. The sequenced material came from peripheral blood. This sequence was found in a human donor with active or convalescent COVID-19. The donor label of this sample is uncertain.

CDR3 protein: CASSSSRDRVGPEKLFF. The CDR3, as DNA: TGTGCCAGCAGCTCGTCCCGGGACAGGGTTGGACCTGAAAAACTGTTTTTT. The chain has TRBV11-2 and TRBJ1-4; 9 nucleotides agree with TRBD1. This CDR3 contains 17 residues. Germline CDR1 reads SGHAT; CDR2 reads FQNNGV. Unmatched junction bases numbered 13, after V lost 4 bases and J lost 7 bases.